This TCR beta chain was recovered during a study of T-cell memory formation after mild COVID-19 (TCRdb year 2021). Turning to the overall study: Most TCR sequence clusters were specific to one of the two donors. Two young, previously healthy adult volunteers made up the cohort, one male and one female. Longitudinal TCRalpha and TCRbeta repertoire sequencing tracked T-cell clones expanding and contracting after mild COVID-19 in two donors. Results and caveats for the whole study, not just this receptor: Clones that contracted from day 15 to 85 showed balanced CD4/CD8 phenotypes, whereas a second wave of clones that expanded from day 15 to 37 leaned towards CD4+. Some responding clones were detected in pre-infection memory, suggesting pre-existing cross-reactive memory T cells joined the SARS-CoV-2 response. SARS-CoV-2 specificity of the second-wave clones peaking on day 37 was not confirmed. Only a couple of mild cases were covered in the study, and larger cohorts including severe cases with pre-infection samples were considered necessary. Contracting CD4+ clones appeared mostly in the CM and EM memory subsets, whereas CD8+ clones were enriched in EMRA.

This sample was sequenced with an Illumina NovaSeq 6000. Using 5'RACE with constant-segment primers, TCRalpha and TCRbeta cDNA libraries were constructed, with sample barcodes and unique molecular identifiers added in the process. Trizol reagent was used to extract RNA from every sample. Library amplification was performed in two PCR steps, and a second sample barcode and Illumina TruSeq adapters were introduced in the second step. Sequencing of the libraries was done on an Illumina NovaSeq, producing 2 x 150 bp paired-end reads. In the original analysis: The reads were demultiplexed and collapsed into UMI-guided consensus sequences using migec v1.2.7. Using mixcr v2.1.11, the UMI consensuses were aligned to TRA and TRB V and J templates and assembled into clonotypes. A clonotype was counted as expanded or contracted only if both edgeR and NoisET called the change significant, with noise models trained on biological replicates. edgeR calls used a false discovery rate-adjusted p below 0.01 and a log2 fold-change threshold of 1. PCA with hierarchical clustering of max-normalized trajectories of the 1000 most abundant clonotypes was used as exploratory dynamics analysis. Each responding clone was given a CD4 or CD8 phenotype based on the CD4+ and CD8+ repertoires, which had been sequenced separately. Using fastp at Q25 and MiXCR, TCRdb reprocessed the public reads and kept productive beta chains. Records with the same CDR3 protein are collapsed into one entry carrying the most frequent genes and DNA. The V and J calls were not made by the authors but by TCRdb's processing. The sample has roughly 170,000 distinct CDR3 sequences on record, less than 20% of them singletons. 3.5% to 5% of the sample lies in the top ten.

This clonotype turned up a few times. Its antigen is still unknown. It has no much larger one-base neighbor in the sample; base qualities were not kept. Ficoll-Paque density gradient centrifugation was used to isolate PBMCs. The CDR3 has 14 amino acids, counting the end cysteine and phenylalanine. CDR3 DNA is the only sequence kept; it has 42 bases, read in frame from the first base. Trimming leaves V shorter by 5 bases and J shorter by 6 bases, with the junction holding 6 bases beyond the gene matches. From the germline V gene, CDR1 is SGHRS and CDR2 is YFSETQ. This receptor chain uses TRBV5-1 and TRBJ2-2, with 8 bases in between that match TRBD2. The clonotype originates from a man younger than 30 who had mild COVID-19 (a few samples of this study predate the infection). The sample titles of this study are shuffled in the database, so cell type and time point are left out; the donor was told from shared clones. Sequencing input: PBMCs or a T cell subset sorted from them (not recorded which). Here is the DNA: TGCGCCAGCAGTCGGGGGGGCCCCCCCGGGGAGCTGTTTTTT. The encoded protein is CASSRGGPPGELFF.